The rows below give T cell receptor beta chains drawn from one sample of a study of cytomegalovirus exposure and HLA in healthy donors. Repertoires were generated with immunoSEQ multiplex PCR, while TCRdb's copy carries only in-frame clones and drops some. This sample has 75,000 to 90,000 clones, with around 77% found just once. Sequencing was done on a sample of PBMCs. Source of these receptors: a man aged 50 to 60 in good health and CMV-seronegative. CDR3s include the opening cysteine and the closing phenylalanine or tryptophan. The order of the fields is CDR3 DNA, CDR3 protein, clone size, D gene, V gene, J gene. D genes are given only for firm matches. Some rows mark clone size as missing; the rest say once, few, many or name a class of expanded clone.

TGTGCCAGCAGCTGGGGGACAGGGGGTCGCCAAGAGACCCAGTACTTC,CASSWGTGGRQETQYF,few,TRBD1,TRBV5-6,TRBJ2-5
TGTGCCAGCAGCCTCCCCCCCCGGGGTGAGCAGTTCTTC,CASSLPPRGEQFF,NA,NA,TRBV7-2,TRBJ2-1
TGTGCCAGCAGTTTAGACAGGGGGAGGGATCAGCCCCAGCATTTT,CASSLDRGRDQPQHF,NA,TRBD1,TRBV6-1,TRBJ1-5
TGTGCCAGCAGCGCGGGACGTCTGAACACTGAAGCTTTCTTT,CASSAGRLNTEAFF,NA,NA,TRBV5-8,TRBJ1-1
TGTGCCAGCAACCCATTGGACAGGGGACATGGCTACACCTTC,CASNPLDRGHGYTF,NA,TRBD1,TRBV10-3,TRBJ1-2
TGTGCCAGCAGTTTCAGGACAGGGGTGTATGGCTACACCTTC,CASSFRTGVYGYTF,once,TRBD1,TRBV27,TRBJ1-2
TGTGCCAGTCGGGCTAGCGGGGCCCGCACAGATACGCAGTATTTT,CASRASGARTDTQYF,NA,TRBD2,TRBV19,TRBJ2-3
TGCGCCAGCAGCCAAGGACAGGCCTCCTACAATGAGCAGTTCTTC,CASSQGQASYNEQFF,once,NA,TRBV4-3,TRBJ2-1
TGTGCCAGCACCCAGACAGGGGGGTCCTACAATGAGCAGTTCTTC,CASTQTGGSYNEQFF,NA,TRBD1,TRBV7-2,TRBJ2-1
TGCGCCAGCAGTCAAAATTTGCCAGGGGAACTTAATCAGCCCCAGCATTTT,CASSQNLPGELNQPQHF,NA,NA,TRBV23-1,TRBJ1-5
TGCGCCAGCAGCTCCGGGACAGGGGAAAGCTACACCTTC,CASSSGTGESYTF,NA,TRBD1,TRBV5-1,TRBJ1-2
TGTGCCGCCGGGGGGCCCTATGGGAACATTCAGTACTTC,CAAGGPYGNIQYF,NA,NA,TRBV19,TRBJ2-4